Below, 16 T cell receptor beta chains from the same sample are listed, as sequenced in a study of beta chain features in type 1 diabetes. Reverse transcription of all isolated RNA meant that expressed TCRB transcripts were sequenced. Generated by immunoSEQ multiplex PCR, the TCRdb table keeps only in-frame clones and is missing some. The table records fewer than 900,000 clones, 17% of them present only once. The sequenced sample consisted of naive CD4+ T cells from blood. The receptors were gathered from a woman aged 18-35 years in good health.

This clone has just a few counts. Within the sample, other DNA sequences also encode this same CDR3. The chain has TRBV7-8 and TRBJ2-3; D is unresolved. Trimming took 5 bases from V and 2 from J, leaving 5 bases between them. Germline V gives CDR1 SGHVS, CDR2 FQNEAQ. The CDR3 is 12 amino acids. As DNA, the CDR3 is TGTGCCAGCAGCCTATCCACAGATACGCAGTATTTT. Residues: CASSLSTDTQYF.

There are a few counts of this clone. The identical CDR3 is also encoded by other nucleotide sequences in the sample. This chain uses TRBV6-5 with TRBJ2-7; TRBD1 agrees at 9 bases. J lost 4 bases, V lost 0 bases, and 1 base had no gene match. Germline-derived CDR1 and CDR2 are MNHEY and SVGAGI. This CDR3 contains 14 residues. The CDR3, as DNA: TGTGCCAGCAGTTACTCTGGACAGGGGTACGAGCAGTACTTC. Residues: CASSYSGQGYEQYF.

This clone was found a few times. The gene calls are TRBV29-1 and TRBJ2-7; 7 nucleotides line up with TRBD2. CDR1 SQVTM and CDR2 ANQGSEA come from the germline V gene. V shed 7 bases and J 3 bases; nucleotides not matched to a gene: 6. The CDR3 consists of 12 residues. CDR3 sequence reads: CSAQRGSYEQYF. The CDR3, as DNA: TGCAGCGCCCAGCGGGGTAGCTACGAGCAGTACTTC.

This clone was counted a few times. The J gene is TRBJ1-5, the V gene TRBV2; no clear D gene. The CDR3 consists of 13 residues. Germline loops: CDR1 SNHLY, CDR2 FYNNEI. V was pared by 1 base and J by 4 bases, with 5 bases between. DNA for the CDR3: TGTGCCAGCAGTGAAGTCAGGAATCAGCCCCAGCATTTT. Translation: CASSEVRNQPQHF. Using reference TRBV2 and TRBJ1-5 for the parts outside the CDR3, the full variable domain is EPEVTQTPSHQVTQMGQEVILRCVPISNHLYFYWYRQILGQKVEFLVSFYNNEISEKSEIFDDQFSVERPDGSNFTLKIRSTKLEDSAMYFCASSEVRNQPQHFGDGTRLSIL.

This clone was recorded a few times. Here the CDR3 reads CASSPTRHPETQYF. The CDR3 coding sequence is TGTGCCAGCAGTCCTACTCGCCATCCAGAGACCCAGTACTTC. The gene calls are TRBV27 and TRBJ2-5; no definite D call. This CDR3 contains 14 residues. The germline V gene has CDR1 MNHEY and CDR2 SMNVEV (reference sequence). V dropped 5 bases and J dropped 4 bases, with 14 bases sitting between them.

The chain joins TRBV28 to TRBJ2-7, with a tentative D call TRBD1 (6 bases). This CDR3 spans 12 amino acids. V was trimmed by 5 bases and J by 13 bases, leaving 18 bases between them. The germline V gene has CDR1 MDHEN and CDR2 SYDVKM. This chain's CDR3 is CASSHNWDTRYF. The CDR3 nucleotides are TGTGCCAGCAGTCACAACTGGGACACGAGATACTTC.

This clone was seen more than once but under ten times. This chain joins TRBV7-8 and TRBJ2-1; D ambiguous. Germline CDR1 is SGHVS and CDR2 is FQNEAQ. V was clipped by 1 base and J by 0 bases, with 10 bases between them. The CDR3 is 16 amino acids. CDR3 region: CASSLGKGSSYNEQFF. In DNA, the CDR3 is TGTGCCAGCAGCTTAGGAAAGGGTTCCTCCTACAATGAGCAGTTCTTC.

This clone was found a few times. The chain combines TRBV2 with TRBJ2-5, with D maybe TRBD1 (5 bases). Germline CDR1 reads SNHLY; CDR2 reads FYNNEI. Deletions cut 3 bases from V and 4 bases from J, with 15 bases between. The CDR3 covers 15 residues. CDR3 nucleotide sequence: TGTGCCAGCAGTGACGCAGCAGGGTTGGCAGAGACCCAGTACTTC. It yields the protein CASSDAAGLAETQYF.

This chain connects TRBV9 to TRBJ2-1; D is unresolved. The CDR3 consists of 13 residues. Germline loops: CDR1 SGDLS, CDR2 YYNGEE. Trimming cost V 2 bases and J 10 bases, with 13 bases left between them. DNA for the CDR3: TGTGCCAGCAGCGTGGCCTTCGATGACGAGCAGTTCTTC. Its translation is CASSVAFDDEQFF.

The chain carries TRBV6-1 and TRBJ2-1; 8 nucleotides line up with TRBD2. CDR3 size: 16 residues. Per germline, CDR1 MNHNS and CDR2 SASEGT. The junction had 8 bases not matched to a gene; V was cut back by 3 bases and J by 4 bases. The CDR3 DNA sequence: TGTGCCAGCAGTGACCGACGGGAGGGAAAGTACAATGAGCAGTTCTTC. Translation gives CASSDRREGKYNEQFF.

This clone has just a few counts. The J gene is TRBJ2-5, the V gene TRBV27; a weak D match, TRBD2 (5 bases). The CDR3 covers 11 residues. Germline CDR1 and CDR2: MNHEY and SMNVEV (reference sequence). The V end lost 4 bases, the J end lost 7 bases, and 7 bases lay between the germline ends. CDR3 DNA: TGTGCCAGCAGTTCCGGGGTGACCCAGTACTTC. Its protein is CASSSGVTQYF.

The sample holds a few counts of this clone. The genes are TRBV15 and TRBJ2-6; D uncertain. The CDR3 is made up of 19 amino acids. Trimming stripped 0 bases from V and 2 bases from J, with 17 bases between. Germline assignment: CDR1 LNHNV and CDR2 YYDKDF (reference sequence). The CDR3 sequence: CATSRDRVRFVTGANVLTF. CDR3 bases: TGTGCCACCAGCAGAGATCGTGTCAGGTTCGTAACTGGGGCCAACGTCCTGACTTTC.

The rearrangement joins TRBV5-8 to TRBJ2-5, with 16 nucleotides matching TRBD2. Germline trimming cut 1 base from V and 6 bases from J; bases unmatched to any gene: 9. Germline CDR1 is SGHTS and CDR2 is YDEGEE. CDR3 length equals 18 residues. The CDR3 loop is CASSLRGLAGGPGKTQYF. CDR3 DNA sequence: TGTGCCAGCAGCTTGAGGGGACTAGCGGGAGGGCCGGGGAAGACCCAGTACTTC. Using reference TRBV5-8 and TRBJ2-5 for the parts outside the CDR3, the full variable domain is EAGVTQSPTHLIKTRGQQATLRCSPISGHTSVYWYQQALGLGLQFLLWYDEGEERNRGNFPPRFSGRQFPNYSSELNVNALELEDSALYLCASSLRGLAGGPGKTQYFGPGTRLLVL.

The chain links TRBV5-4 to TRBJ2-5, with D unclear. Germline V lookup: CDR1 SGHNT, CDR2 YYREEE (reference sequence). This CDR3 spans 13 amino acids. V dropped 4 bases and J dropped 5 bases, with 12 bases sitting between them. The CDR3 reads CASSPQSEETQYF. The CDR3 nucleotides are TGTGCCAGCAGCCCACAATCGGAGGAGACCCAGTACTTC.

The rearrangement uses TRBV19 and TRBJ1-5; D unresolved. Germline V gene data show CDR1 as LNHDA and CDR2 as SQIVND (reference sequence). The V and J ends lost 5 bases and 2 bases respectively, with 16 bases between them. The CDR3 runs to 16 residues. CDR3 bases: TGTGCCAGTAGTCCAGGCTCAGGAGGCCGCAATCAGCCCCAGCATTTT. It codes for CASSPGSGGRNQPQHF. The full variable domain, completed using reference TRBV19 and TRBJ1-5, is DGGITQSPKYLFRKEGQNVTLSCEQNLNHDAMYWYRQDPGQGLRLIYYSQIVNDFQKGDIAEGYSVSREKKESFPLTVTSAQKNPTAFYLCASSPGSGGRNQPQHFGDGTRLSIL.

This clone was detected only a few times. For the CDR3, the DNA is TGTGCCAGCAGCTTAGCCGACAGAAACACAGATACGCAGTATTTT. This translates into CASSLADRNTDTQYF. V is TRBV7-6 and J is TRBJ2-3; weak D call: TRBD1 (5 bases). This CDR3 region has 15 residues. The germline CDR1 and CDR2 sequences are SGHVS and FNYEAQ. V was clipped by 0 bases and J by 2 bases, with 9 bases between them.